This T cell receptor (beta chain) was captured by sequencing in a study of shared clonotypes between healthy human individuals. Overall study: Three plates were used per donor for CD4 naive, three for CD4 memory, two for CD8 naive and one for CD8 memory.

Germline-derived CDR1 and CDR2 are MNHEY and SMNVEV (reference sequence). Trimming removed 0 bases at V and 0 bases at J, with 9 bases between. CDR3 size: 15 residues. The material for each subset, its genomic DNA, was split evenly across several immunoSEQ plates. Libraries were prepared by immunoSEQ multiplex PCR; TCRdb keeps only in-frame clonotypes and omits some of them. The repertoire holds a few million clones, with roughly 93% as singletons. The naive CD8 population came from CD45RO-negative cells selected for CCR7, without terminally differentiated effector memory CD45RA+ cells. This chain connects TRBV27 to TRBJ2-7; tentatively, D is TRBD1 (5 bases). The material sequenced was naive CD8+ T cells from PBMCs. This clonotype originated in a man aged 18-30 years in good health. Some clones in this sample may be carry-over from other donors' samples. The CDR3 DNA reads as TGTGCCAGCAGTTTATCGGGCGGACACTCCTACGAGCAGTACTTC. This codes for CASSLSGGHSYEQYF.